This T cell receptor (beta chain) was identified in a study of shared clonotypes between healthy human individuals. The length of the CDR3 is 14 residues. Trimming cost V 4 bases and J 1 base, with 8 bases left between them. Looked up from germline, CDR1 is MDHEN and CDR2 is SYDVKM. The repertoire was sequenced with immunoSEQ multiplex PCR; TCRdb's copy has only in-frame clones and lacks some. The table includes roughly 1,800,000 clones, roughly 95% detected once. CD8 cells classed as naive were CD45RO-negative and positively selected for CCR7, excluding terminally differentiated effector memory CD45RA+ cells.

This receptor was obtained from a man younger than 35 in good health. The sequencing input was naive CD8+ T cells sorted from blood. This chain links TRBV28 with TRBJ1-3; no clear D gene. The CDR3 sequence is CASSSEVSGNTIYF. In DNA form, the CDR3 reads TGTGCCAGCAGTTCCGAGGTATCTGGAAACACCATATATTTT.